This T cell receptor (beta chain) was obtained from a study of blood T cell repertoires in COVID-19. Overall study: COVID-19 samples from acute and convalescent phases originated in the United States, Italy and Spain. Sample material is recorded as cDNA or gDNA derived from T cells, B-cell-depleted T cells, or PBMCs.

Germline V gene lookup returns CDR1 LGHDT and CDR2 YNNKEL (reference sequence). After removal of 4 bases from V and 4 bases from J, the junction contained 10 bases not matched to a gene. CDR3 length: 16 amino acids. As handled by the study authors: Estimation of nucleated cell counts relied on the amplification of reference gene primers. Measured with immunoSEQ multiplex PCR; TCRdb has only the in-frame clones, and not every one. The V and J calls and clone size were taken over from that table, and D and trimming were inferred from the DNA. In the table there are some 120,000 clones, around 85% of which are singletons.

This receptor was identified in a woman between 45 and 65 years old with acute or convalescent COVID-19. Input material: peripheral blood. V usage is TRBV3-1 (or the pseudogene TRBV3-2) and J usage is TRBJ2-3; TRBD2 matches 8 bases. The CDR3 loop reads CASSLAGGGMADTQYF. The CDR3 nucleotides are TGTGCCAGCAGCCTGGCGGGGGGTGGTATGGCAGATACGCAGTATTTT.